This T cell receptor beta chain was sequenced during a study of blood T cell repertoires in COVID-19. Study-wide background: COVID-19 samples, acute and convalescent, were from the United States, Italy and Spain.

This clone has only one observation. Authors' data handling: From reference gene primer amplification, estimates of nucleated cell counts were derived. TCRdb's copy holds only in-frame clones and misses some; the assay was immunoSEQ multiplex PCR. D and trimming were read from the DNA, whereas the V and J calls and clone size are those reported in that table. The data contain around 340,000 clones, around four fifths of them singletons. The CDR3 contains 14 residues. Germline loops: CDR1 MGHDK, CDR2 SYGVNS. V shed 3 bases and J shed 3 bases, with 9 bases lying between them. The clonotype was recovered from a man aged 25-40 years with active or convalescent COVID-19. The chain recombines TRBV25-1 with TRBJ1-3; possible D gene TRBD1, 5 bases. Sequenced sample: peripheral blood. The CDR3 here is CASSDWGGGNTIYF. Here the CDR3 DNA reads TGTGCCAGCAGTGATTGGGGGGGTGGAAACACCATATATTTT.